This entry is about one T cell receptor beta chain. Study processing details: Quantification of nucleated cells was approximated via reference gene primer amplification. The method was immunoSEQ multiplex PCR; TCRdb's version includes in-frame clones alone and lacks a portion of them. For V, J and clone size, that table is used; D and trimming come from the DNA. This repertoire shows about 200,000 clones, around nine tenths found once; its top ten account for roughly 3%. The record originates from a study of blood T cell repertoires in COVID-19. Overall study: The study drew acute and convalescent COVID-19 samples from the United States, Italy and Spain. PBMCs, B-cell-depleted T cells, or T cells were the source of the cDNA or gDNA that made up the material.

This CDR3 contains 14 residues. The V gene lost 1 base and the J gene lost 5 bases, with 12 bases spanning the gap. The germline V gene encodes CDR1 SGHDN and CDR2 FVKESK. The sample consisted of peripheral blood. The chain employs TRBV14 and TRBJ2-7; D remains unclear. This clonotype originated in a man aged 55 to 70 with acute or convalescent COVID-19. The CDR3 DNA follows: TGTGCCAGCAGCCAAGGCCCCCCCCAGGACGAGCAGTACTTC. Translating it yields CASSQGPPQDEQYF.